The clone carrying this T cell receptor (beta chain) was counted many times. The data stem from a study of response to subunit inactivated influenza vaccine. CDR1 and CDR2 from the germline V gene are SQVTM and ANQGSEA. Deletions cut 2 bases from V and 4 bases from J, with 11 bases between. The CDR3 runs 13 residues. Each CDR3 protein gets one entry after TCRdb re-called the RT-PCR reads with MiXCR. Of more than 450,000 distinct CDR3 sequences in the sample, around 11% are singletons; the top ten hold 9.5% to 12%. These records were also assigned to another study, of T cells expressing NK-cell markers. From that second work: As the method of synthesis, 5'RACE template switching with UMIs yielded TCR beta cDNA.

This TCR came from a man aged 45-60 years who received an inactivated influenza vaccine. V gene TRBV29-1 combines with J gene TRBJ2-5; no firm D call. The input for sequencing was PBMCs from blood, taken on the day of vaccination. CDR3 bases: TGCAGCGTTGAATCTAATAAGGGAGAGACCCAGTACTTC. It is translated as CSVESNKGETQYF.